This paragraph reports one TCR beta chain. As yet, its antigen is unknown. The data belong to a study of breast tumors, draining lymph nodes, adjacent tissues. Whole-study results and caveats: The data were judged consistent with most tumor T cells coming from lymph node and expanding in tumor.

Looked up from germline, CDR1 is SGHRS and CDR2 is YFSETQ. J was trimmed by 5 bases and V by 5 bases; bases with no gene match: 5. The length of the CDR3 is 14 residues. TCRdb called the multiplex PCR reads again in MiXCR, with one record for every CDR3 protein. This sample carries about 21,000 distinct CDR3 sequences, 41% of them seen once, and the ten largest clones take less than 25%. The chain carries TRBV5-1 and TRBJ2-5; 11 bases match TRBD1. The material sequenced was breast tumor tissue. This TCR came from a female donor with breast cancer. Some clones in this sample may be carry-over from other donors' samples. The CDR3 region has the DNA TGCGCCAGCAGACGGACAGGGGGCCCCGAGACCCAGTACTTC. As protein: CASRRTGGPETQYF.